The 29 T cell receptor beta chains below all came from one sample that was sequenced in a study of CD8+CD57+ T cells in acquired aplastic anemia. The use of genomic DNA as template underpinned the TCR beta VDJ and CDR3 profiling. From the reads, TCRdb called clonotypes with MiXCR, one entry per CDR3 protein. The repertoire has 80,000 or so distinct CDR3 sequences, around 44% of them found once; the top ten carry approximately 60%. Input material: sorted CD4+, CD8+, or CD8+CD57+ T cells (not recorded which) from PBMCs. The receptors derive from a human donor in good health, serving as a control.

This clonotype was seen at least ten times. This chain connects TRBV11-1 to TRBJ2-3, with 16 bases that match TRBD2. Germline loops: CDR1 SGHAT, CDR2 FQDESV (reference sequence). The J segment lost 4 bases and the V segment lost 1 base, leaving 8 bases of the junction unmatched. CDR3 length equals 19 residues. The CDR3, as DNA: TGTGCCAGCAGCTTAGGGGGACTAGCGGGGGGGCCCGTAGCAGATACGCAGTATTTT. It yields the protein CASSLGGLAGGPVADTQYF.

J is TRBJ1-2 and V is TRBV7-9; D is undetermined. The CDR3 length is 14 residues. Germline lookup yields CDR1 SEHNR and CDR2 FQNEAQ (reference sequence). V lost 9 bases, J lost 2 bases, and 16 bases lay in between. The CDR3 bases are TGTGCCAGTAGTATCGATCACAGAAACTATGGCTACACCTTC. Encoded protein: CASSIDHRNYGYTF. Full variable domain (outside the CDR3, taken from reference TRBV7-9 and TRBJ1-2): DTGVSQNPRHKITKRGQNVTFRCDPISEHNRLYWYRQTLGQGPEFLTYFQNEAQLEKSRLLSDRFSAERPKGSFSTLEIQRTEQGDSAMYLCASSIDHRNYGYTFGSGTRLTVV.

The chain combines TRBV20-1 with TRBJ2-7; D might be TRBD1 or TRBD2, each matching 5 bases. Germline CDR1 and CDR2: DFQATT and SNEGSKA (reference sequence). V shed 3 bases and J shed 2 bases, with 8 bases lying between them. CDR3 size: 12 residues. This chain's CDR3 is CSARRGAYEQYF. For the CDR3, the DNA is TGCAGTGCTAGGAGGGGCGCCTACGAGCAGTACTTC.

The V gene is TRBV25-1, the J gene TRBJ2-1; D is possibly TRBD1 (6 bases). This CDR3 is 13 amino acids long. The ends were cut back, 6 bases at V and 4 bases at J, with 10 bases in the middle. CDR1 and CDR2 (germline): MGHDK, SYGVNS. The CDR3 reads CASSPDRYNEQFF. Written as DNA, the CDR3 is TGTGCCAGCAGCCCAGACAGGTACAATGAGCAGTTCTTC.

The chain is built from TRBV2 and TRBJ2-5; D is uncertain. The CDR3 spans 12 residues. CDR1 and CDR2 (germline): SNHLY, FYNNEI. The V and J ends lost 4 bases and 2 bases respectively, with 5 bases between them. This CDR3 reads CASSGAQETQYF. The CDR3 DNA follows: TGTGCCAGCAGTGGTGCTCAAGAGACCCAGTACTTC.

The chain links TRBV2 to TRBJ2-3, with a possible D match to TRBD2 (6 bases). Per germline, CDR1 SNHLY and CDR2 FYNNEI. V was shortened by 6 bases and J by 4 bases, with 14 bases between the two germline ends. This CDR3 contains 14 residues. CDR3 sequence: CASSPGRIPDTQYF. Here the CDR3 DNA reads TGTGCCAGCAGCCCGGGGAGGATACCAGATACGCAGTATTTT.

The chain links TRBV10-3 to TRBJ2-7; D is possibly TRBD1 (7 bases). CDR1 is ENHRY, CDR2 SYGVKD, per germline. The CDR3 has 17 residues. The germline V and J ends were trimmed by 2 bases and 7 bases, with 24 bases remaining between them. CDR3 in amino acids: CAISEGWRDSGQGEQYF. CDR3 DNA sequence: TGTGCCATCAGTGAGGGTTGGCGGGACAGCGGCCAGGGGGAGCAGTACTTC.

This clonotype was counted between two and nine times. Since a much larger clone is just one base distant, this may be a read error. The V gene is TRBV25-1, the J gene TRBJ2-3; no definite D call. The length of the CDR3 is 15 residues. V lost 6 bases to trimming and J lost 4 bases, with 17 bases between them. Germline V gene lookup returns CDR1 MGHDK and CDR2 SYGVNS. The CDR3 coding sequence is TGTGCCAGCAGCTACTCCGGTACACAGCCAGATACGCAGTATTTT. It translates to CASSYSGTQPDTQYF.

In DNA, the CDR3 is TGTGCCAGCAGTGAGGACAGGGGAGCCTACGAGCAGTACTTC. Translating gives CASSEDRGAYEQYF. This rearrangement joins TRBV25-1 to TRBJ2-7, with TRBD1 identical over 9 bases. Germline CDR1 MGHDK, CDR2 SYGVNS. The length of the CDR3 is 14 residues. J was trimmed by 2 bases and V by 3 bases; bases with no gene match: 2.

This clonotype was seen many times. Written as DNA, the CDR3 is TGTGCCAGCAGCGGAGACGGGGTCTACAATGAGCAGTTCTTC. Its protein is CASSGDGVYNEQFF. This chain links TRBV9 with TRBJ2-1; D is perhaps TRBD2 (5 bases). Trimming shortened V by 3 bases and J by 3 bases, and 10 bases separated the two germline ends. There are 14 residues in the CDR3. Germline CDR1 and CDR2: SGDLS and YYNGEE.

The chain employs TRBV24-1 and TRBJ2-3; no clear D. Germline V gives CDR1 KGHDR, CDR2 SFDVKD. Trimming stripped 1 base from V and 4 bases from J, with 8 bases between. The CDR3 loop spans 14 amino acids. CDR3 bases: TGTGCCACCAGTGATTTAACGGGCGCAGATACGCAGTATTTT. Encoded protein: CATSDLTGADTQYF.

This clonotype occurred many times. The chain is built from TRBV11-2 and TRBJ2-7; D unclear. The CDR3 has 13 amino acids. CDR1 SGHAT and CDR2 FQNNGV come from the germline V gene. Trimming removed 1 base from V and 3 bases from J, with 7 bases in between. The CDR3 sequence is CASSLGLFYEQYF. CDR3 bases: TGTGCCAGCAGCTTAGGGCTGTTCTACGAGCAGTACTTC.

This clonotype was observed at least ten times. The chain uses TRBV24-1 and TRBJ2-5; 7 bases align to TRBD2. Germline CDR1 and CDR2: KGHDR and SFDVKD. Trimming at V came to 1 base and at J to 3 bases, leaving 4 bases not matched to a gene. The CDR3 is made up of 15 amino acids. The DNA of the CDR3 is TGTGCCACCAGTGATTTTAGGCTAGCGGAAGAGACCCAGTACTTC. It is translated as CATSDFRLAEETQYF.

The chain joins TRBV20-1 to TRBJ1-2; 8 positions agree with TRBD1. The CDR3 length is 13 residues. Germline-derived CDR1 and CDR2 are DFQATT and SNEGSKA (reference sequence). Trimming took 5 bases from V and 0 from J; bases not matched to a gene: 2. DNA of the CDR3: TGCAGTGCTGTGACAGGGGCTAACTATGGCTACACCTTC. Amino acids: CSAVTGANYGYTF.

This clonotype was seen at least ten times. The rearrangement joins TRBV10-2 to TRBJ1-2; possibly TRBD1 for D (5 bases). Per germline, CDR1 WSHSY and CDR2 SAAADI. Trimming took off 8 bases at V and 6 bases at J, with 13 bases between the two ends. There are 12 residues in the CDR3. This CDR3 is CASSGRGDGYTF. In DNA form, the CDR3 reads TGCGCCAGCTCGGGGAGGGGAGATGGCTACACCTTC.

The V and J genes are TRBV25-1 and TRBJ2-5; 8 bases match TRBD2. The CDR3 extends over 14 amino acids. Germline V CDR1 and CDR2: MGHDK, SYGVNS. Germline trimming cut 3 bases from V and 1 base from J; bases unmatched to any gene: 1. This CDR3 is CASSDREGQETQYF. CDR3 coding DNA: TGTGCCAGCAGTGATCGGGAGGGCCAAGAGACCCAGTACTTC.

V is TRBV15 and J is TRBJ2-7, with 10 bases matching TRBD1. Germline CDR1 is LNHNV and CDR2 is YYDKDF (reference sequence). The CDR3 is made up of 15 amino acids. V lost 4 bases, J lost 4 bases, and 7 bases stayed unmatched. The CDR3 bases are TGTGCCACCAGCATAGGGGGACAGGGGTTATACGAGCAGTACTTC. Encoded protein: CATSIGGQGLYEQYF.

The table lists this clonotype with many counts. The chain links TRBV24-1 to TRBJ1-5; tentative D call: TRBD1 (5 bases). The CDR3 loop spans 14 amino acids. V lost 2 bases and J lost 3, with 7 bases in between. The germline V gene encodes CDR1 KGHDR and CDR2 SFDVKD. The CDR3 sequence: CATSDSDTNQPQHF. The CDR3 bases are TGTGCCACCAGTGATTCGGACACCAATCAGCCCCAGCATTTT.

The DNA for the CDR3 is TGTGCCAGCAGCTTAAAAGGGGGCACTGAAGCTTTCTTT. Its translation is CASSLKGGTEAFF. The chain recombines TRBV7-3 with TRBJ1-1, with D maybe TRBD1 (6 bases). The CDR3 sequence is 13 residues long. Germline CDR1 reads SGHTA; CDR2 reads FQGTGA. V was trimmed by 1 base and J by 4 bases, leaving 7 bases between them.

This clonotype was counted a single time. The chain combines TRBV19 with TRBJ1-5; D gene unclear. Per the germline V gene, CDR1 is LNHDA and CDR2 is SQIVND (reference sequence). The V gene lost 4 bases and the J gene lost 3 bases, with 4 bases spanning the gap. The CDR3 has 12 amino acids. The CDR3, as DNA: TGTGCCAGTAGTAGGACCAATCAGCCCCAGCATTTT. Its translation is CASSRTNQPQHF.

In this sample, this clonotype turned up many times. The chain joins TRBV25-1 to TRBJ1-4; TRBD1 might be the D (6 bases). This CDR3 has 15 residues. V was cut by 3 bases and J by 8 bases, with 16 bases left in between. The germline V gene encodes CDR1 MGHDK and CDR2 SYGVNS. CDR3 sequence reads: CASSEPTGPGEKLFF. The DNA of the CDR3 is TGTGCCAGCAGTGAGCCTACAGGGCCTGGAGAAAAACTGTTTTTT.

The J gene is TRBJ1-4, the V gene TRBV11-2, with D possibly matching TRBD1 (5 bases). With 2 bases removed from V and 4 bases from J, the gap between germline ends came to 14 bases. Germline lookup yields CDR1 SGHAT and CDR2 FQNNGV. The CDR3 is 16 amino acids. CDR3 coding DNA: TGTGCCAGCAGCTTATACCCCGACAGTAATAATGAAAAACTGTTTTTT. Protein: CASSLYPDSNNEKLFF.

The CDR3 here is CSVVQGDGAFF. Here the CDR3 DNA reads TGCAGCGTCGTACAGGGGGATGGAGCTTTCTTT. V usage is TRBV29-1 and J usage is TRBJ1-1; 8 bases agree with TRBD1. Trimming cost V 6 bases and J 10 bases; bases outside gene matches: 7. The germline V gene has CDR1 SQVTM and CDR2 ANQGSEA. This CDR3 comprises 11 residues.

The chain has TRBV7-2 and TRBJ2-1; D is ambiguous. V was trimmed by 0 bases and J by 6 bases, leaving 3 bases between them. Germline V CDR1 and CDR2: SGHTA, FQGNSA. CDR3 length: 12 residues. This chain's CDR3 is CASSLASNEQFF. In nucleotides, the CDR3 is TGTGCCAGCAGCTTAGCTTCCAATGAGCAGTTCTTC.

The chain employs TRBV7-9 and TRBJ1-1; TRBD1 matches 7 bases. V lost 1 base and J lost 7; bases outside the gene matches: 0. The CDR3 length is 12 residues. The germline gives CDR1 SEHNR, CDR2 FQNEAQ (reference sequence). CDR3: CASSLDRGEAFF. The CDR3 DNA reads as TGTGCCAGCAGCTTAGACAGGGGTGAAGCTTTCTTT.

The chain combines TRBV2 with TRBJ2-5, with a tentative D call TRBD2 (5 bases). The length of the CDR3 is 14 residues. Germline CDR1 reads SNHLY; CDR2 reads FYNNEI. The V gene lost 3 bases and the J gene lost 5 bases, with 13 bases spanning the gap. The CDR3 bases are TGTGCCAGCAGTGAGGGAGTCACCACCGAGACCCAGTACTTC. Translation gives CASSEGVTTETQYF.

This clonotype was seen ten or more times. The chain has TRBV12-3 or TRBV12-4 and TRBJ2-7; D is ambiguous. V lost 2 bases, J lost 5 bases, and 10 bases lay in between. The CDR3 is 13 residues long. The CDR3 loop reads CASSLTPLDEQYF. For the CDR3, the DNA is TGTGCCAGCAGTTTAACCCCCCTGGACGAGCAGTACTTC.

This CDR3 reads CASRAADRAGEAFF. In DNA form, the CDR3 reads TGTGCCAGCAGGGCCGCGGACAGGGCGGGAGAAGCTTTCTTT. The chain uses TRBV25-1 and TRBJ1-1; 8 positions agree with TRBD1. The CDR3 extends over 14 amino acids. Germline lookup yields CDR1 MGHDK and CDR2 SYGVNS. V dropped 6 bases and J dropped 8; count of bases not matched to a gene: 11.

This clonotype was observed at least ten times. This chain connects TRBV6-6 to TRBJ2-5, with a weak D call TRBD1 (6 bases). Per germline, CDR1 MNHNY and CDR2 SVGAGI (reference sequence). This CDR3 region has 14 residues. V lost 7 bases to trimming and J lost 4 bases, with 16 bases between them. CDR3 DNA: TGTGCCAGCACCCCCAGGGGACAAGGAGAGACCCAGTACTTC. Protein product: CASTPRGQGETQYF.